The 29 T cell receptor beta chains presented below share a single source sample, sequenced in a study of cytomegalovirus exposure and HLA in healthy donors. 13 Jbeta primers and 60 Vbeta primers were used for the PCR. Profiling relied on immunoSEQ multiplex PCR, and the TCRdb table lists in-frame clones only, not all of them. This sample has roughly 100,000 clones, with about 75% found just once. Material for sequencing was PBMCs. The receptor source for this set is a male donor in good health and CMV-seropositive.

The CDR3 reads CSVGDTDYGYTF. CDR3 nucleotide sequence: TGCAGCGTTGGGGACACAGACTATGGCTACACCTTC. This sequence joins TRBV29-1 and TRBJ1-2; a weak D match, TRBD1 (6 bases). The CDR3 totals 12 residues. Germline V lookup: CDR1 SQVTM, CDR2 ANQGSEA. V was pared by 4 bases and J by 3 bases, with 9 bases between.

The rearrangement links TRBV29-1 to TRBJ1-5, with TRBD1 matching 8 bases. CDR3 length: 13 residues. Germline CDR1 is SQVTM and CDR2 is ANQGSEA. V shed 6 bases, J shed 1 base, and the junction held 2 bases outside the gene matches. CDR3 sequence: CSVQGASNQPQHF. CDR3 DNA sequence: TGCAGCGTCCAGGGGGCCAGCAATCAGCCCCAGCATTTT. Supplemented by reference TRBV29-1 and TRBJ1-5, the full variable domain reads SAVISQKPSRDICQRGTSLTIQCQVDSQVTMMFWYRQQPGQSLTLIATANQGSEATYESGFVIDKFPISRPNLTFSTLTVSNMSPEDSSIYLCSVQGASNQPQHFGDGTRLSIL.

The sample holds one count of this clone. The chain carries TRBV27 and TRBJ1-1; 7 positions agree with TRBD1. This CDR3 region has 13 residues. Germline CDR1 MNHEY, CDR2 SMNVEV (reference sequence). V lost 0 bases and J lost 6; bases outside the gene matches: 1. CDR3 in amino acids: CASSLSGQPEAFF. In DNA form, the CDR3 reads TGTGCCAGCAGTTTATCGGGACAGCCTGAAGCTTTCTTT.

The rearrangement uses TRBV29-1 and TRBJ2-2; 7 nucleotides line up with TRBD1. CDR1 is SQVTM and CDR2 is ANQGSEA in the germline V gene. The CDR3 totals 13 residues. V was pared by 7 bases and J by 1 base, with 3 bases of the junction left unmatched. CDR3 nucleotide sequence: TGCAGCGCAACAGGGGAGAACACCGGGGAGCTGTTTTTT. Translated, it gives CSATGENTGELFF.

CDR3 residues: CASSFSSGGNQPQHF. DNA for the CDR3: TGTGCCAGCAGCTTCAGTTCAGGGGGTAATCAGCCCCAGCATTTT. V and J are TRBV7-2 and TRBJ1-5; 7 bases are a match to TRBD1. The CDR3 loop spans 15 amino acids. Germline values: CDR1 SGHTA, CDR2 FQGNSA. The ends lost 3 bases at V and 4 bases at J; junction bases unmatched: 6.

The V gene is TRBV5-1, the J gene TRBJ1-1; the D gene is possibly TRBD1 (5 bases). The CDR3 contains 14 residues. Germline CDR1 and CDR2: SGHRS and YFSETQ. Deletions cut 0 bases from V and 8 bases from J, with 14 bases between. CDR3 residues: CASSLALGTLEAFF. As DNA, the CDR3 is TGCGCCAGCAGCTTGGCCTTAGGGACTTTAGAAGCTTTCTTT.

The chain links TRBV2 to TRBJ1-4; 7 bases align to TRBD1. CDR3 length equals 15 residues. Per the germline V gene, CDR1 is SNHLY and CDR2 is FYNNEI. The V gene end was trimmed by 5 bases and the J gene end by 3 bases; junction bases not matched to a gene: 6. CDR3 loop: CASSRQGVPNEKLFF. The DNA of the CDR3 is TGTGCCAGCAGTCGACAGGGTGTCCCTAATGAAAAACTGTTTTTT.

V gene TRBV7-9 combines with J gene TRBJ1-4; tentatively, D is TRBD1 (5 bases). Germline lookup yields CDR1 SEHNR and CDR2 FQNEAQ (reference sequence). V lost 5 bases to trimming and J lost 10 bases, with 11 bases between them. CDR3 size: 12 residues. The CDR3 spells CASSDGGGKLFF. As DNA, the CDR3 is TGTGCCAGCAGCGACGGGGGGGGAAAACTGTTTTTT.

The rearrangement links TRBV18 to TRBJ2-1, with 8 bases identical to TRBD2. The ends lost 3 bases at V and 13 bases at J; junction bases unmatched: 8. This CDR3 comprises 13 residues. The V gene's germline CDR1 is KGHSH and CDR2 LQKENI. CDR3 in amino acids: CASSPGESGRQFF. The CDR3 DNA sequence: TGTGCCAGCTCACCCGGAGAAAGCGGGAGACAGTTCTTC.

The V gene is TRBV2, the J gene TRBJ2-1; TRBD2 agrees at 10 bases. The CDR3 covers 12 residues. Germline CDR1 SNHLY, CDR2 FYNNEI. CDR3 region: CRTSGFYNEQFF. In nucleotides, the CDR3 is TGTAGGACTAGCGGTTTTTACAATGAGCAGTTCTTC.

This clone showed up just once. CDR3 in amino acids: CASSLARGTSGGADEQFF. For the CDR3, the DNA is TGTGCCAGCAGCTTGGCGAGGGGGACTAGCGGGGGGGCAGATGAGCAGTTCTTC. The chain has TRBV5-4 and TRBJ2-1, with TRBD2 identical over 16 bases. From germline, CDR1 is SGHNT and CDR2 YYREEE (reference sequence). The V segment lost 0 bases and the J segment 8 bases; nucleotides outside the gene matches: 8. This CDR3 is 18 amino acids long.

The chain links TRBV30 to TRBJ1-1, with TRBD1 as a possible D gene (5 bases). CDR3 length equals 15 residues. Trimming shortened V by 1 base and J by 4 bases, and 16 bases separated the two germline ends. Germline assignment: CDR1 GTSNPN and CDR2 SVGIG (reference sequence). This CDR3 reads CAWSEGEAVGTEAFF. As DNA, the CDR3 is TGTGCCTGGAGTGAAGGGGAGGCTGTTGGCACTGAAGCTTTCTTT.

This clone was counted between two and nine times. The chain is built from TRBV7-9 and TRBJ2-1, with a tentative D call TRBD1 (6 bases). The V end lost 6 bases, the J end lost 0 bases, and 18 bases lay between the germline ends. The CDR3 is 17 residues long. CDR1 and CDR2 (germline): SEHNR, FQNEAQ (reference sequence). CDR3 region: CASSSLGAGSSYNEQFF. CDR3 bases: TGTGCCAGCAGTTCACTGGGGGCAGGTAGCTCCTACAATGAGCAGTTCTTC.

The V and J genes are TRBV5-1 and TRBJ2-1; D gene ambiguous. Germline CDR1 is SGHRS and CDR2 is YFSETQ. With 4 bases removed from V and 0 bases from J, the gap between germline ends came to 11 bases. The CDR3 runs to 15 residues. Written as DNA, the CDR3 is TGCGCCAGCAGCCTCACAAGGAGCTCCTACAATGAGCAGTTCTTC. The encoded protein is CASSLTRSSYNEQFF. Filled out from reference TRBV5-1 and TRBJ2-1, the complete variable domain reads KAGVTQTPRYLIKTRGQQVTLSCSPISGHRSVSWYQQTPGQGLQFLFEYFSETQRNKGNFPGRFSGRQFSNSRSEMNVSTLELGDSALYLCASSLTRSSYNEQFFGPGTRLTVL.

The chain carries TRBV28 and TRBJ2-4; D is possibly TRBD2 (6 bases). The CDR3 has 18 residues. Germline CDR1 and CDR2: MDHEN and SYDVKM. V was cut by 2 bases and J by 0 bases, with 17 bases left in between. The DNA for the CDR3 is TGTGCCAGCAGTTTAGTGTTCCGGACTACCATAGCCAAAAACATTCAGTACTTC. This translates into CASSLVFRTTIAKNIQYF.

As DNA, the CDR3 is TGTGCCAGCAGTTTATCAAGGGGTCTCTCCTACGAGCAGTACTTC. The encoded protein is CASSLSRGLSYEQYF. The V gene is TRBV27, the J gene TRBJ2-7, with a weak D call TRBD1 (5 bases). Germline V gene sequence: CDR1 MNHEY, CDR2 SMNVEV (reference sequence). The CDR3 contains 15 residues. Deletions cut 0 bases from V and 0 bases from J, with 9 bases between.

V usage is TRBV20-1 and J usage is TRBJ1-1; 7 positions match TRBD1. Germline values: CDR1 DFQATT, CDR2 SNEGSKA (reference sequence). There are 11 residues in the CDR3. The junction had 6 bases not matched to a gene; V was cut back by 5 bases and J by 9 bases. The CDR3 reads CSAYLQGKAFF. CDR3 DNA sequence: TGCAGTGCTTATCTACAGGGGAAAGCTTTCTTT.

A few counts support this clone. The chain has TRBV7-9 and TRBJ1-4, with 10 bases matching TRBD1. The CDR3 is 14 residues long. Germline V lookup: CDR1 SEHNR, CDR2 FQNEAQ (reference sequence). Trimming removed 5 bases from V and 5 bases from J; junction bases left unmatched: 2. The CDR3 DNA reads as TGTGCCAGCAGCACGGACAGGGGGAATGAAAAACTGTTTTTT. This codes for CASSTDRGNEKLFF.

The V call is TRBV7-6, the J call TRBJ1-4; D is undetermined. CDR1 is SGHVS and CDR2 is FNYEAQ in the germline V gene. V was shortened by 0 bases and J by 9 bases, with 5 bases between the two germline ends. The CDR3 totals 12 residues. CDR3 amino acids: CASSLAPKKLFF. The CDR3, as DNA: TGTGCCAGCAGCTTAGCCCCCAAAAAACTGTTTTTT.

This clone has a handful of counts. CDR3 sequence: CASSISAGGEYGYTF. The DNA of the CDR3 is TGTGCCAGTAGTATATCGGCAGGGGGAGAATATGGCTACACCTTC. The rearrangement uses TRBV19 and TRBJ1-2, with 7 bases aligning to TRBD1. The V and J ends lost 2 bases and 5 bases, in that order; junction bases with no gene match: 8. The CDR3 sequence is 15 residues long. Germline V gives CDR1 LNHDA, CDR2 SQIVND (reference sequence).

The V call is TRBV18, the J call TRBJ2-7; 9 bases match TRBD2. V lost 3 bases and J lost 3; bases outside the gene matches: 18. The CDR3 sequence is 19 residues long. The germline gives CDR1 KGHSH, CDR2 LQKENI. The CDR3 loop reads CASSPPGTSQTSPYYEQYF. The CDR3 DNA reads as TGTGCCAGCTCACCGCCGGGGACTAGCCAGACTTCCCCGTACTACGAGCAGTACTTC.

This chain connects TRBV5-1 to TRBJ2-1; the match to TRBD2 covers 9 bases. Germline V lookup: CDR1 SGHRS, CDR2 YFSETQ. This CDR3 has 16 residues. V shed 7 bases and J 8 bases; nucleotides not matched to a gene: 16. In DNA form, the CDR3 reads TGCGCCAGCGCGTCGGCTTGGACTAGCGCTGGGGATGAGCAGTTCTTC. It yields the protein CASASAWTSAGDEQFF.

This CDR3 is CASSSPASGYEQYF. Written as DNA, the CDR3 is TGTGCCAGCAGTTCCCCGGCCTCAGGATACGAGCAGTACTTC. This chain joins TRBV6-6 and TRBJ2-7; D is undetermined. V lost 4 bases and J 4 bases, leaving 14 bases between the germline ends. Germline lookup yields CDR1 MNHNY and CDR2 SVGAGI (reference sequence). The CDR3 consists of 14 residues.

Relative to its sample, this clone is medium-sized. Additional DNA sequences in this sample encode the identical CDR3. CDR3 residues: CASSQDLAGGSTDTQYF. Written as DNA, the CDR3 is TGTGCCAGCAGCCAAGACCTAGCGGGGGGTAGCACAGATACGCAGTATTTT. The chain employs TRBV4-2 and TRBJ2-3; the match to TRBD2 covers 11 bases. The germline V gene has CDR1 LGHNA and CDR2 YNFKEQ. The V segment lost 0 bases and the J segment 0 bases; nucleotides outside the gene matches: 2. This CDR3 spans 17 amino acids.

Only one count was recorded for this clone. The CDR3 DNA is TGTGCCAGCAGGAAGACAGTGAACACTGAAGCTTTCTTT. It specifies CASRKTVNTEAFF. The chain carries TRBV27 and TRBJ1-1, with D perhaps TRBD1 (5 bases). Trimming left V 6 bases short and J 0 bases short, with 8 bases between. CDR1 MNHEY and CDR2 SMNVEV come from the germline V gene (reference sequence). The CDR3 loop spans 13 amino acids.

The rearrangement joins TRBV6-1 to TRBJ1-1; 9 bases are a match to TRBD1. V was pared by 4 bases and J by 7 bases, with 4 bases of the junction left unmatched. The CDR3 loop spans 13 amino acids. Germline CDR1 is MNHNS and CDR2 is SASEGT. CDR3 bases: TGTGCCAGCAGTGGGGGACAGGGCGGTGAAGCTTTCTTT. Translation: CASSGGQGGEAFF.

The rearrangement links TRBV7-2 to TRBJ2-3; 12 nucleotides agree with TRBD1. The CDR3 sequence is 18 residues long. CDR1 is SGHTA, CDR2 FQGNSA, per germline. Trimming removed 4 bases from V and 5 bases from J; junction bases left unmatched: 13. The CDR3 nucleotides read TGTGCCAGCAGCTCTGGATCTACCGGGACAGGGGGCAGAGATACGCAGTATTTT. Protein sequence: CASSSGSTGTGGRDTQYF. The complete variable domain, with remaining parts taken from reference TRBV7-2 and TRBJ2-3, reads GAGVSQSPSNKVTEKGKDVELRCDPISGHTALYWYRQSLGQGLEFLIYFQGNSAPDKSGLPSDRFSAERTGGSVSTLTIQRTQQEDSAVYLCASSSGSTGTGGRDTQYFGPGTRLTVL.

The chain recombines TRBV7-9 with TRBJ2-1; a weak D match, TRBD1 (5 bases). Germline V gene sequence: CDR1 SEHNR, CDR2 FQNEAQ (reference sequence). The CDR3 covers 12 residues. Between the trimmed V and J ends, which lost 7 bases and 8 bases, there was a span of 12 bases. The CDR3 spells CASTKGIDEQFF. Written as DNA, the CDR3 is TGTGCCAGCACAAAGGGGATCGATGAGCAGTTCTTC.

The CDR3, as DNA: TGCGCCAGCAGCCAAGACGGGACAGGGGTTTATAACTATGGCTACACCTTC. Its translation: CASSQDGTGVYNYGYTF. This rearrangement joins TRBV4-1 to TRBJ1-2; TRBD1 agrees at 10 bases. The germline V gene has CDR1 MGHRA and CDR2 YSYEKL. Trimming removed 0 bases from V and 1 base from J; junction bases left unmatched: 5. This CDR3 contains 17 residues.